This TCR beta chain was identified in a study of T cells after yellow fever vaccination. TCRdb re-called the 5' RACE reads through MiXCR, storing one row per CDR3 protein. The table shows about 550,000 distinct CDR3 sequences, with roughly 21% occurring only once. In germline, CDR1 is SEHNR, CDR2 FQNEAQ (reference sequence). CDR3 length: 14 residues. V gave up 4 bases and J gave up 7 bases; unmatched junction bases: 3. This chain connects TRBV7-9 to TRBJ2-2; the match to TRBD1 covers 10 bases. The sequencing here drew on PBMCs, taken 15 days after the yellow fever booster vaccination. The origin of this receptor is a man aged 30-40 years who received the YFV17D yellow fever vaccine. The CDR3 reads CASSSTGGGGELFF. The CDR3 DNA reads TGTGCCAGCAGCTCGACAGGGGGCGGCGGGGAGCTGTTTTTT. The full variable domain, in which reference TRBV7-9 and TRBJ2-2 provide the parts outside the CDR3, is DTGVSQNPRHKITKRGQNVTFRCDPISEHNRLYWYRQTLGQGPEFLTYFQNEAQLEKSRLLSDRFSAERPKGSFSTLEIQRTEQGDSAMYLCASSSTGGGGELFFGEGSRLTVL.